Described below is a single T cell receptor beta chain sequence and its context. Its antigen is not known. TCRdb's table, derived via immunoSEQ multiplex PCR, lists solely in-frame clones and lacks some. The sample yields roughly 170,000 clones, 70% to 90% seen once. The data derive from a study of T cell responses to AZD1222 COVID-19 vaccine. Across the whole study: Pooling was applied to second doses at about 4 or about 12 weeks.

Study-level points and caveats: Clonal diversity may have been underestimated, and the donors were mostly white British, with more females than males. Vaccine-associated CD4 TCRs ranged over spike, dominating at 160-218 and 743-854. Of spike-specific TCRs, nearly half reportedly target regions left unmutated in variants.

Germline CDR1 is SNHLY and CDR2 is FYNNEI. The CDR3 totals 14 residues. The V end lost 8 bases, the J end lost 2 bases, and 14 bases lay between the germline ends. This receptor was identified in an adult in good health. Sequenced material: peripheral blood, taken on day 0 of AZD1222 vaccination. The J gene is TRBJ2-3, the V gene TRBV2, with D possibly TRBD1 on 6 matching bases. CDR3 amino acids: CASLQGRTTDTQYF. The CDR3 coding sequence is TGTGCCAGCCTACAGGGAAGGACCACAGATACGCAGTATTTT. Combining the CDR3 with reference TRBV2 and TRBJ2-3 gives the whole variable domain EPEVTQTPSHQVTQMGQEVILRCVPISNHLYFYWYRQILGQKVEFLVSFYNNEISEKSEIFDDQFSVERPDGSNFTLKIRSTKLEDSAMYFCASLQGRTTDTQYFGPGTRLTVL.